These T cell receptor beta chains were read from a single sample in a study of sequential checkpoint blockade in melanoma. The protocol was immunoSEQ multiplex PCR, while the TCRdb copy is restricted to in-frame clones and leaves out a portion. The sample contains about 5,500 clones, roughly 17% of which appear only once. The sequences come from tumor tissue (inferred from file names), collected from a patient given nivolumab and ipilimumab in sequence. All receptors come from a human donor with melanoma. Each CDR3 is given with its conserved first and last residue. The order of the fields is V gene, J gene, D gene, clone size, CDR3 length, CDR3 DNA, CDR3 protein. A D gene is named only where the DNA matches it firmly. Not every row has a clone size; where given, it reads once, few, many or a size class.

TRBV11-3	TRBJ1-2	TRBD1	many	15	TGTGCCAGCAGCTTAGGAGAAAAAACAGGGGCCGGCTACACCTTC	CASSLGEKTGAGYTF
TRBV5-1	TRBJ2-2	-	-	17	TGCGCCAGCAGCTTGGCCGGGCCCTCCGGGGGCACCGGGGAGCTGTTTTTT	CASSLAGPSGGTGELFF
TRBV28	TRBJ2-2	-	few	12	TGTGCCAGCAGTAGGAGGGGAATGGAGCTGTTTTTT	CASSRRGMELFF
TRBV11-3	TRBJ1-1	-	many	16	TGTGCCAGCAGCCCACCAGGGCCCCCCTGGGAAACTGAAGCTTTCTTT	CASSPPGPPWETEAFF
TRBV29-1	TRBJ1-2	TRBD1	-	13	TGCAGCGTTGGGACCGGGACAGCGAATGGCTACACCTTC	CSVGTGTANGYTF
TRBV12-5	TRBJ2-1	-	-	11	TGTGCCAGCACCCAGTTCCGTGAGCAGTTCTTC	CASTQFREQFF
TRBV6-8	TRBJ2-7	TRBD1	few	15	TGTGCCAGCAGTTACGGACAGGGATTTTCCTACGAGCAGTACTTC	CASSYGQGFSYEQYF
TRBV6-8	TRBJ2-5	-	-	15	TGTGCCAGCAGTTCCCGCACAGAGAACCAAGAGACCCAGTACTTC	CASSSRTENQETQYF
TRBV5-1	TRBJ2-6	-	-	17	TGCGCCAGCAGCTTGGGGGGGTTGACCTCTGGGGCCAACGTCCTGACTTTC	CASSLGGLTSGANVLTF
TRBV9	TRBJ1-4	-	-	16	TGTGCCAGCAGCGTAGGGGAATGGGGGTCTAATGAAAAACTGTTTTTT	CASSVGEWGSNEKLFF
TRBV11-3	TRBJ1-5	-	-	14	TGTGCCAGCAGCCTAAGACAGGTGGGCCAGCCCCAGCATTTT	CASSLRQVGQPQHF
TRBV11-3	TRBJ2-7	-	many	15	TGTGCCAGCAGCTTATGGTTGGGGCTGAAGTACGAGCAGTACTTC	CASSLWLGLKYEQYF
TRBV5-1	TRBJ2-5	TRBD1	few	15	TGCGCCAGCAGCTTGGCGGGACAGGTGGGAGAGACCCAGTACTTC	CASSLAGQVGETQYF
TRBV30	TRBJ1-2	-	-	14	TGTGCCTTTTCAACCCGGGACACCTTCGGTGGCTACACCTTC	CAFSTRDTFGGYTF
TRBV28	TRBJ2-3	-	few	17	TGTGCCAGCAGTTCCCCTCCCGACAGGCCCGGCACAGATACGCAGTATTTT	CASSSPPDRPGTDTQYF
TRBV29-1	TRBJ2-1	TRBD2	few	16	TGCAGCGTTGAAGGACTAGCTGGAAGAGTCTACAATGAGCAGTTCTTC	CSVEGLAGRVYNEQFF
TRBV19	TRBJ1-2	-	-	14	TGTGCCAGTAGTATAGTGGGTCAGGGCAATGGCTACACCTTC	CASSIVGQGNGYTF
TRBV28	TRBJ2-5	-	few	15	TGTGCCAGCAGTTTCCTCCCGGGGATCGTGGAGACCCAGTACTTC	CASSFLPGIVETQYF
TRBV11-3	TRBJ1-1	-	medium-sized	15	TGTGCCAGCAGCTTAGTCGCTACCAGGGACACTGAAGCTTTCTTT	CASSLVATRDTEAFF
TRBV14	TRBJ1-3	-	-	14	TGTGCCAGCAGCCAAGGAGGGACCCAAACCCCCATATATTTT	CASSQGGTQTPIYF
TRBV28	TRBJ2-5	-	-	15	TGTGCCAGCAGTTTAAGTGGGGGCCCCCAAGAGACCCAGTACTTC	CASSLSGGPQETQYF
TRBV7-6	TRBJ1-1	-	many	16	TGTGCCAGCAGCTTAACGGGTGGGTCGGTAAACACTGAAGCTTTCTTT	CASSLTGGSVNTEAFF